Below are 31 T cell receptor beta chains sequenced from a single sample in a study of blood T cell repertoires in COVID-19. Measured with immunoSEQ multiplex PCR; TCRdb has only the in-frame clones, and not every one. The table has approximately 100,000 clones, just under 90% seen once. Sequenced material: peripheral blood. These TCRs come from a human donor in a cohort sampled during active COVID-19.

The chain couples TRBV15 to TRBJ2-5; 9 bases are shared with TRBD1. Germline lookup yields CDR1 LNHNV and CDR2 YYDKDF (reference sequence). V lost 1 base, J lost 4 bases, and 4 bases stayed unmatched. This CDR3 contains 15 residues. CDR3 sequence reads: CATSRVRTGVETQYF. CDR3 nucleotide sequence: TGTGCCACCAGCAGAGTACGGACAGGGGTAGAGACCCAGTACTTC.

This chain uses TRBV28 with TRBJ2-1; maybe TRBD2 (5 bases). V lost 5 bases and J 7 bases, leaving 18 bases between the germline ends. Germline-derived CDR1 and CDR2 are MDHEN and SYDVKM. The CDR3 length is 15 residues. This chain's CDR3 is CASSPDYVGANEQFF. The DNA for the CDR3 is TGTGCCAGCAGTCCCGACTACGTGGGAGCAAATGAGCAGTTCTTC. Supplemented by reference TRBV28 and TRBJ2-1, the full variable domain reads DVKVTQSSRYLVKRTGEKVFLECVQDMDHENMFWYRQDPGLGLRLIYFSYDVKMKEKGDIPEGYSVSREKKERFSLILESASTNQTSMYLCASSPDYVGANEQFFGPGTRLTVL.

The sample holds one count of this clone. V is TRBV28 and J is TRBJ1-2, with TRBD1 as a possible D gene (5 bases). Germline lookup yields CDR1 MDHEN and CDR2 SYDVKM. The CDR3 is made up of 11 amino acids. Trimming stripped 5 bases from V and 14 bases from J, with 15 bases between. CDR3 protein: CASSPRGGETF. The DNA for the CDR3 is TGTGCCAGCAGTCCGCGGGGCGGGGAAACCTTC.

This sequence joins TRBV5-1 and TRBJ2-7; 7 bases line up with TRBD1. Trimming removed 4 bases from V and 2 bases from J; junction bases left unmatched: 6. The CDR3 runs to 14 residues. Germline CDR1 reads SGHRS; CDR2 reads YFSETQ. The CDR3 DNA reads TGCGCCAGCAGCCCAGGACAGGAGCCCTACGAGCAGTACTTC. It specifies CASSPGQEPYEQYF.

The V and J genes are TRBV9 and TRBJ1-2; 7 bases fit TRBD1. Unmatched junction bases numbered 13, after V lost 3 bases and J lost 5 bases. Germline lookup yields CDR1 SGDLS and CDR2 YYNGEE. The CDR3 loop spans 16 amino acids. The CDR3 coding sequence is TGTGCCAGCAGCGGACATACAGGGGCCCTACTGTATGGCTACACCTTC. It specifies CASSGHTGALLYGYTF.

The rearrangement links TRBV6-2 or TRBV6-3 to TRBJ2-7, with TRBD2 identical over 10 bases. In germline, CDR1 is MNHEY, CDR2 SVGEGT. The trim removed 6 bases at V and 0 bases at J, leaving 5 bases unmatched. This CDR3 is 15 amino acids long. CDR3 nucleotide sequence: TGTGCCAGCAGCTATGGGACTAGCGACTCCTACGAGCAGTACTTC. This sequence encodes CASSYGTSDSYEQYF.

The chain has TRBV2 and TRBJ2-1; D might be TRBD1 (5 bases). This CDR3 has 16 residues. Germline loops: CDR1 SNHLY, CDR2 FYNNEI. V dropped 5 bases and J dropped 0 bases, with 14 bases sitting between them. The chain's CDR3 is CASSQNRPTSYNEQFF. CDR3 DNA: TGTGCCAGCAGTCAAAACAGGCCAACCTCCTACAATGAGCAGTTCTTC.

The rearrangement joins TRBV19 to TRBJ2-2; D may be TRBD2 (6 bases). The CDR3 spans 12 residues. Germline assignment: CDR1 LNHDA and CDR2 SQIVND (reference sequence). CDR3 in DNA: TGTGCGGGACGGACTACCACCGGGGAGCTGTTTTTT. Its protein is CAGRTTTGELFF.

This clone was recorded a few times. The rearrangement joins TRBV4-2 to TRBJ2-1; TRBD2 agrees at 7 bases. The CDR3 runs to 16 residues. CDR1 and CDR2 (germline): LGHNA, YNFKEQ. V lost 4 bases to trimming and J lost 6 bases; unmatched junction nucleotides: 12. The chain's CDR3 is CASSPSGGRGANEQFF. DNA of the CDR3: TGTGCCAGCAGCCCCTCGGGCGGGAGAGGGGCCAATGAGCAGTTCTTC.

The V call is TRBV11-3, the J call TRBJ2-2; TRBD2 matches at 8 bases. CDR1 and CDR2 (germline): SGHNT, YENEEA. The junction had 9 bases not matched to a gene; V was cut back by 1 base and J by 5 bases. This CDR3 is 17 amino acids long. This CDR3 is CASSLGPSGGYTGELFF. The CDR3 nucleotides are TGTGCCAGCAGCTTAGGACCCAGCGGGGGCTATACCGGGGAGCTGTTTTTT.

The chain is built from TRBV9 and TRBJ2-5, with a tentative D call TRBD2 (5 bases). The CDR3 spans 15 residues. The V gene lost 3 bases and the J gene lost 3 bases, with 15 bases spanning the gap. Germline V lookup: CDR1 SGDLS, CDR2 YYNGEE. The CDR3 DNA reads as TGTGCCAGCAGCGAGAGGTCCGGGATCAAAGAGACCCAGTACTTC. Encoded protein: CASSERSGIKETQYF.

The V call is TRBV11-3, the J call TRBJ2-7; D uncertain. The CDR3 runs to 11 residues. Germline CDR1 reads SGHNT; CDR2 reads YENEEA. V was cut by 0 bases and J by 12 bases, with 9 bases left in between. The CDR3 DNA is TGTGCCAGCAGCTTAGACGAAGATAGGTACTTC. This codes for CASSLDEDRYF.

To note about this clone: Other DNA sequences of this sample code for an identical CDR3. The chain has TRBV27 and TRBJ2-1; D gene ambiguous. Germline-derived CDR1 and CDR2 are MNHEY and SMNVEV (reference sequence). This CDR3 is 13 amino acids long. V lost 2 bases and J 6 bases, leaving 8 bases between the germline ends. CDR3 protein: CASSLRSGNEQFF. The CDR3 bases are TGTGCCAGCAGTTTACGGTCCGGCAATGAGCAGTTCTTC.

The chain carries TRBV19 and TRBJ2-5; D is unclear. This CDR3 is 16 amino acids long. Germline CDR1 is LNHDA and CDR2 is SQIVND (reference sequence). V was pared by 3 bases and J by 5 bases, with 19 bases between. The CDR3 loop reads CASSIRGRLDLETQYF. The CDR3 nucleotides are TGTGCCAGTAGTATTAGAGGAAGATTAGATTTGGAGACCCAGTACTTC. The whole variable domain, remainder taken from reference TRBV19 and TRBJ2-5, is DGGITQSPKYLFRKEGQNVTLSCEQNLNHDAMYWYRQDPGQGLRLIYYSQIVNDFQKGDIAEGYSVSREKKESFPLTVTSAQKNPTAFYLCASSIRGRLDLETQYFGPGTRLLVL.

This rearrangement joins TRBV29-1 to TRBJ2-7; perhaps TRBD2 as D (5 bases). Trimming removed 2 bases from V and 9 bases from J, with 17 bases in between. In germline, CDR1 is SQVTM, CDR2 ANQGSEA. There are 13 residues in the CDR3. Written as DNA, the CDR3 is TGCAGCGTTGAAAGGCTTTACCGTGAGGGGCAGTACTTC. This codes for CSVERLYREGQYF.

This chain links TRBV4-2 with TRBJ2-4, with D perhaps matching TRBD2 (7 bases). V lost 0 bases to trimming and J lost 8 bases, with 17 bases between them. Per the germline V gene, CDR1 is LGHNA and CDR2 is YNFKEQ. There are 16 residues in the CDR3. The CDR3 DNA reads TGTGCCAGCAGCCAAGAGGGTGGGGGGGGCGACGACATTCAGTACTTC. It codes for CASSQEGGGGDDIQYF.

This clone was observed once. V and J are TRBV12-3 or TRBV12-4 and TRBJ1-2; D call uncertain. With 5 bases removed from V and 2 bases from J, the gap between germline ends came to 9 bases. The CDR3 covers 13 residues. The CDR3 DNA reads TGTGCCAGCAGTCCTTGGCGGAACTATGGCTACACCTTC. This codes for CASSPWRNYGYTF.

The sample holds one count of this clone. This chain joins TRBV28 and TRBJ2-7; D not certain. V dropped 3 bases and J dropped 4 bases, with 4 bases sitting between them. The germline V gene has CDR1 MDHEN and CDR2 SYDVKM. The length of the CDR3 is 11 residues. CDR3 nucleotide sequence: TGTGCCAGCAGTTTCAGTTACGAGCAGTACTTC. Translated, it gives CASSFSYEQYF.

This sequence joins TRBV4-2 and TRBJ2-3, with D uncertain. V was trimmed by 0 bases and J by 2 bases, leaving 15 bases between them. The V gene's germline CDR1 is LGHNA and CDR2 YNFKEQ. CDR3 size: 17 residues. The CDR3 spells CASSQDPPVLNTDTQYF. CDR3 DNA: TGTGCCAGCAGCCAAGACCCCCCTGTACTAAACACAGATACGCAGTATTTT.

This chain links TRBV3-1 (or the pseudogene TRBV3-2) with TRBJ2-1; the match to TRBD2 covers 10 bases. V lost 2 bases, J lost 6 bases, and 4 bases stayed unmatched. Per the germline V gene, CDR1 is LGHDT and CDR2 is YNNKEL (reference sequence). The CDR3 length is 15 residues. CDR3 region: CASSQTSGVPNEQFF. Here the CDR3 DNA reads TGTGCCAGCAGCCAAACTAGCGGGGTGCCCAATGAGCAGTTCTTC.

The chain carries TRBV24-1 and TRBJ2-3; D is unclear. Germline CDR1 reads KGHDR; CDR2 reads SFDVKD. Trimming pared 5 bases from V and 4 bases from J, leaving 6 bases between. The CDR3 is 12 residues long. The CDR3 DNA is TGTGCCACCAGTGGCCAGGCAGATACGCAGTATTTT. It specifies CATSGQADTQYF.

The chain couples TRBV27 to TRBJ2-7; the D gene is possibly TRBD2 (7 bases). CDR1 MNHEY and CDR2 SMNVEV come from the germline V gene (reference sequence). Trimming removed 6 bases at V and 4 bases at J, with 22 bases between. The CDR3 is made up of 16 amino acids. The CDR3 region has the DNA TGTGCCAGCAGCCTATCCCCGGGGGGCGAGCTGTACGAGCAGTACTTC. This sequence encodes CASSLSPGGELYEQYF.

The V and J genes are TRBV9 and TRBJ1-1; D unresolved. The V end lost 7 bases, the J end lost 0 bases, and 13 bases lay between the germline ends. Germline V gene data show CDR1 as SGDLS and CDR2 as YYNGEE. The CDR3 has 14 amino acids. As DNA, the CDR3 is TGTGCCAGCTCCCCGGAGTTGATGAACACTGAAGCTTTCTTT. Its protein product is CASSPELMNTEAFF.

V gene TRBV4-1 combines with J gene TRBJ1-2, with no clear D. Germline CDR1 and CDR2: MGHRA and YSYEKL. V was cut by 4 bases and J by 5 bases, with 14 bases left in between. CDR3 length equals 14 residues. CDR3 region: CASSPRTYDYGYTF. The CDR3 DNA is TGCGCCAGCAGCCCCCGGACTTACGATTATGGCTACACCTTC.

This clone showed up just once. This chain links TRBV28 with TRBJ1-5; TRBD1 agrees at 9 bases. Per the germline V gene, CDR1 is MDHEN and CDR2 is SYDVKM. After removal of 7 bases from V and 7 bases from J, the junction contained 8 bases not matched to a gene. CDR3 size: 14 residues. CDR3 sequence (DNA): TGTGCCAGCATCCGCGGACAGGGGTCCCAGCCCCAGCATTTT. The encoded protein is CASIRGQGSQPQHF. Combining the CDR3 with reference TRBV28 and TRBJ1-5 gives the whole variable domain DVKVTQSSRYLVKRTGEKVFLECVQDMDHENMFWYRQDPGLGLRLIYFSYDVKMKEKGDIPEGYSVSREKKERFSLILESASTNQTSMYLCASIRGQGSQPQHFGDGTRLSIL.

This chain links TRBV6-5 with TRBJ2-2; 7 bases are shared with TRBD2. Looked up from germline, CDR1 is MNHEY and CDR2 is SVGAGI. The CDR3 sequence is 16 residues long. Germline trimming cut 8 bases from V and 1 base from J; bases unmatched to any gene: 10. CDR3 bases: TGTGCCAGCCGCTACTGGGAGCGGGAGAACACCGGGGAGCTGTTTTTT. Translated: CASRYWERENTGELFF.

The chain employs TRBV27 and TRBJ1-1; TRBD1 matches at 8 bases. With V trimmed by 5 bases and J by 5 bases, 7 bases remained unmatched. The CDR3 is made up of 14 amino acids. CDR1 is MNHEY and CDR2 is SMNVEV in the germline V gene (reference sequence). CDR3 nucleotide sequence: TGTGCCAGCAGTCCGGACAGGGCTGGGACTGAAGCTTTCTTT. Translation: CASSPDRAGTEAFF.

The chain combines TRBV28 with TRBJ2-7; TRBD1 matches at 11 bases. With V trimmed by 9 bases and J by 2 bases, 6 bases remained unmatched. CDR3 length: 14 amino acids. The germline CDR1 and CDR2 sequences are MDHEN and SYDVKM. CDR3 region: CASEGGQGAYEQYF. The CDR3 nucleotides read TGTGCCAGTGAGGGGGGACAGGGGGCCTACGAGCAGTACTTC.

The chain has TRBV28 and TRBJ1-2; TRBD1 might be the D (6 bases). V was trimmed by 4 bases and J by 2 bases, leaving 8 bases between them. This CDR3 is 13 amino acids long. Germline-derived CDR1 and CDR2 are MDHEN and SYDVKM. The CDR3 loop is CASSYGQNYGYTF. CDR3 DNA: TGTGCCAGCAGTTACGGACAGAACTATGGCTACACCTTC.

This rearrangement joins TRBV5-1 to TRBJ2-1, with D maybe TRBD2 (5 bases). The V gene's germline CDR1 is SGHRS and CDR2 YFSETQ. Trimming pared 7 bases from V and 6 bases from J, leaving 17 bases between. The CDR3 is made up of 14 amino acids. The CDR3, as DNA: TGCGCCAGCGGCGGGTCGCCCGAGGGCAATGAGCAGTTCTTC. Protein product: CASGGSPEGNEQFF.

The chain carries TRBV6-5 and TRBJ1-4, with D maybe TRBD1 (5 bases). Deletions cut 2 bases from V and 4 bases from J, with 8 bases between. Germline V gives CDR1 MNHEY, CDR2 SVGAGI. This CDR3 is 14 amino acids long. CDR3 DNA sequence: TGTGCCAGCAGTTACGACAGAAGTAATGAAAAACTGTTTTTT. It yields the protein CASSYDRSNEKLFF.